The 10 T cell receptor beta chains presented below share a single source sample, sequenced in a study of blood T cell repertoires in COVID-19. Using immunoSEQ multiplex PCR, the repertoire was profiled, and TCRdb retains in-frame clones only, with some absent. The sample contains around 180,000 clones, about 88% of which appear only once. Sequencing used peripheral blood. The source is a woman aged 25-40 years with active or convalescent COVID-19.

The chain uses TRBV19 and TRBJ2-6; 7 nucleotides agree with TRBD1. Germline V gives CDR1 LNHDA, CDR2 SQIVND (reference sequence). The CDR3 has 19 residues. V gave up 1 base and J gave up 0 bases; unmatched junction bases: 9. The CDR3 DNA follows: TGTGCCAGTAGTATAGGGGTCCCGGGACAGATCTCTGGGGCCAACGTCCTGACTTTC. It specifies CASSIGVPGQISGANVLTF.

The rearrangement uses TRBV3-1 (or the pseudogene TRBV3-2) and TRBJ2-1; 11 bases match TRBD2. The CDR3 is 15 residues long. The germline V gene encodes CDR1 LGHDT and CDR2 YNNKEL (reference sequence). Losses at the gene ends were 4 bases for V and 3 bases for J; bases not matched to a gene: 2. The CDR3 DNA is TGTGCCAGCAGCCCGACTAGCGGGAACTACAATGAGCAGTTCTTC. Its translation is CASSPTSGNYNEQFF.

In its sample, this clone was seen a few times. The CDR3 DNA follows: TGCGCCAGCAGCGCCGGGACTAGCGGGTGGGGAGATACGCAGTATTTT. This codes for CASSAGTSGWGDTQYF. The rearrangement uses TRBV5-1 and TRBJ2-3, with 12 nucleotides matching TRBD2. In germline, CDR1 is SGHRS, CDR2 YFSETQ. The junction had 8 bases not matched to a gene; V was cut back by 4 bases and J by 5 bases. The CDR3 extends over 16 amino acids.

The sample holds a few counts of this clone. V usage is TRBV6-4 and J usage is TRBJ1-1; perhaps TRBD1 as D (6 bases). The CDR3 spans 14 residues. V lost 6 bases and J 0 bases, leaving 11 bases between the germline ends. Per germline, CDR1 MRHNA and CDR2 SNTAGT. CDR3 sequence (DNA): TGTGCCAGCAGGAGGGACATTATGAACACTGAAGCTTTCTTT. Protein sequence: CASRRDIMNTEAFF.

The J gene is TRBJ2-1, the V gene TRBV11-3; 7 bases match TRBD1. The CDR3 covers 15 residues. Germline CDR1 SGHNT, CDR2 YENEEA. The ends lost 5 bases at V and 5 bases at J; junction bases unmatched: 9. The CDR3 nucleotides read TGTGCCAGCAGCCCGTTGACAGGGCGGGACAATGAGCAGTTCTTC. It specifies CASSPLTGRDNEQFF. The variable domain in full, with the rest retrieved from reference TRBV11-3 and TRBJ2-1, is EAGVVQSPRYKIIEKKQPVAFWCNPISGHNTLYWYLQNLGQGPELLIRYENEEAVDDSQLPKDRFSAERLKGVDSTLKIQPAELGDSAVYLCASSPLTGRDNEQFFGPGTRLTVL.

The genes are TRBV6-5 and TRBJ1-1, with TRBD1 identical over 7 bases. The CDR3 length is 14 residues. Per germline, CDR1 MNHEY and CDR2 SVGAGI. J was trimmed by 1 base and V by 6 bases; bases with no gene match: 5. CDR3 protein: CASRGGAGNTEAFF. Written as DNA, the CDR3 is TGTGCCAGCAGAGGGGGCGCTGGGAACACTGAAGCTTTCTTT.

This clone was found once. This chain uses TRBV11-2 with TRBJ2-1, with 10 bases fitting TRBD2. The CDR3 consists of 16 residues. J was trimmed by 3 bases and V by 3 bases; bases with no gene match: 5. Per the germline V gene, CDR1 is SGHAT and CDR2 is FQNNGV. For the CDR3, the DNA is TGTGCCAGCAGCTTTCTGGCTAGCGGGAGCTACAATGAGCAGTTCTTC. This gives the protein CASSFLASGSYNEQFF.

CDR3 loop: CASRATALSSSYNEQFF. CDR3 DNA: TGCGCCAGCAGGGCGACAGCCCTTTCGAGCTCCTACAATGAGCAGTTCTTC. The rearrangement joins TRBV4-1 to TRBJ2-1; possibly TRBD1 for D (5 bases). This CDR3 region has 17 residues. The germline gives CDR1 MGHRA, CDR2 YSYEKL. Trimming removed 6 bases at V and 0 bases at J, with 18 bases between.

The J gene is TRBJ2-3, the V gene TRBV10-3; tentative D call: TRBD2 (7 bases). The V gene lost 4 bases and the J gene lost 4 bases, with 21 bases spanning the gap. The CDR3 contains 17 residues. Germline V gives CDR1 ENHRY, CDR2 SYGVKD. CDR3 amino acids: CAISGLVGGPVPDTQYF. The DNA for the CDR3 is TGTGCCATCAGTGGTTTGGTGGGGGGGCCGGTCCCAGATACGCAGTATTTT.

This chain uses TRBV6-5 with TRBJ2-3, with a tentative D call TRBD1 (5 bases). CDR3 length: 14 amino acids. Trimming left V 0 bases short and J 4 bases short, with 8 bases between. Germline V gene sequence: CDR1 MNHEY, CDR2 SVGAGI. The CDR3 reads CASSYSQGADTQYF. The CDR3 DNA follows: TGTGCCAGCAGTTACTCCCAGGGTGCAGATACGCAGTATTTT.